These 8 T cell receptor beta chains were sequenced from one sample in a study of T cells in Graves' hyperthyroidism and ophthalmopathy (dated by TCRdb to the late 2010s). The receptor library was made with multiplex PCR. Sequencer: Illumina HiSeq 2000. The TCR beta CDR3 regions were amplified from RNA transcripts. The TCR CDR3 was subjected to a first round of RT-PCR using the HTBI primer set and the Qiagen OneStep RT-PCR kit. TCRdb reworked the public reads: Q25 trimming with fastp, MiXCR clone assembly, productive beta chains retained. Identical CDR3 protein sequences are pooled into one entry, listed with their most common genes and DNA. The sample table contains about 590,000 distinct CDR3 sequences; only one count was recorded for about 15% of them. The ten most abundant clones make up approximately 7% of the sample. The sequenced sample consisted of blood. These receptors were obtained from a woman in her twenties or thirties with Graves' hyperthyroidism.

V and J are TRBV20-1 and TRBJ2-3; 9 bases are a match to TRBD2. V lost 5 bases, J lost 6 bases, and 21 bases stayed unmatched. The germline gives CDR1 DFQATT, CDR2 SNEGSKA (reference sequence). The CDR3 totals 18 residues. CDR3 loop: CSAGGAGRGGGSMDTQYF. For the CDR3, the DNA is TGCAGTGCTGGGGGGGCGGGGCGGGGGGGGGGCTCGATGGATACGCAGTATTTT.

V and J are TRBV2 and TRBJ1-1, with 12 positions matching TRBD1. Germline CDR1 and CDR2: SNHLY and FYNNEI. V shed 4 bases, J shed 1 base, and the junction held 4 bases outside the gene matches. The length of the CDR3 is 16 residues. CDR3 nucleotide sequence: TGTGCCAGCAGTGGGGACAGGGGGCAGGGGAACACTGAAGCTTTCTTT. Translating it yields CASSGDRGQGNTEAFF. Combining the CDR3 with reference TRBV2 and TRBJ1-1 gives the whole variable domain EPEVTQTPSHQVTQMGQEVILRCVPISNHLYFYWYRQILGQKVEFLVSFYNNEISEKSEIFDDQFSVERPDGSNFTLKIRSTKLEDSAMYFCASSGDRGQGNTEAFFGQGTRLTVV.

Comment on this clonotype: A much larger clone lies a single base off, so this may be a read error. The CDR3 ends on some other residue instead of the conserved phenylalanine or tryptophan, so this is likely a read error. The chain employs TRBV20-1 and TRBJ1-2; perhaps TRBD1 as D (6 bases). In germline, CDR1 is DFQATT, CDR2 SNEGSKA (reference sequence). The length of the CDR3 is 14 residues. Trimming removed 6 bases from V and 7 bases from J, with 21 bases in between. CDR3 in DNA: TGCAGTGCGAGGGAAGAACAGGGATCGGGTGGCTACACCCTC. As protein: CSAREEQGSGGYTL.

This clonotype was detected many times. The chain joins TRBV27 to TRBJ2-3; D gene uncertain. This CDR3 is built from 13 residues. The ends were cut back, 10 bases at V and 3 bases at J, with 14 bases in the middle. CDR1 and CDR2 (germline): MNHEY, SMNVEV (reference sequence). DNA for the CDR3: TGTGCCATCTTGGGCTCGAAGACAGATACGCAGTATTTT. Translation gives CAILGSKTDTQYF.

This clonotype was observed a few times. The rearrangement joins TRBV24-1 to TRBJ2-2, with 11 bases that match TRBD1. From germline, CDR1 is KGHDR and CDR2 SFDVKD. The CDR3 runs to 16 residues. Trimming at V came to 2 bases and at J to 6 bases, leaving 4 bases not matched to a gene. CDR3 amino acids: CATSDSDRGRAGELFF. The CDR3 DNA sequence: TGTGCCACCAGTGATTCGGACAGGGGGCGCGCCGGGGAGCTGTTTTTT.

This chain connects TRBV24-1 to TRBJ2-1, with D hard to call. Germline lookup yields CDR1 KGHDR and CDR2 SFDVKD. V lost 4 bases and J 7 bases, leaving 13 bases between the germline ends. The CDR3 extends over 14 amino acids. The CDR3 sequence is CATSDNLLGNEQFF. In nucleotides, the CDR3 is TGTGCCACCAGTGACAACCTTCTGGGGAATGAGCAGTTCTTC.

Only a few counts were recorded for this clonotype. The chain carries TRBV25-1 and TRBJ2-3; 10 positions agree with TRBD2. The ends lost 4 bases at V and 5 bases at J; junction bases unmatched: 9. Per the germline V gene, CDR1 is MGHDK and CDR2 is SYGVNS. This CDR3 region has 16 residues. The chain's CDR3 is CASSAFLAGGIDTQYF. The CDR3 bases are TGTGCCAGCAGTGCCTTTTTAGCGGGAGGAATAGATACGCAGTATTTT. The complete variable domain, with remaining parts taken from reference TRBV25-1 and TRBJ2-3, reads EADIYQTPRYLVIGTGKKITLECSQTMGHDKMYWYQQDPGMELHLIHYSYGVNSTEKGDLSSESTVSRIRTEHFPLTLESARPSHTSQYLCASSAFLAGGIDTQYFGPGTRLTVL.

This clonotype was counted many times. This chain joins TRBV5-1 and TRBJ2-7, with 8 bases identical to TRBD1. CDR1 SGHRS and CDR2 YFSETQ come from the germline V gene. The CDR3 sequence is 16 residues long. The trim removed 5 bases at V and 1 base at J, leaving 11 bases unmatched. The CDR3 DNA reads as TGCGCCAGCAGTTTGACAGGGGCTCGGGATTCCTACGAGCAGTACTTC. Translation: CASSLTGARDSYEQYF.